This T cell receptor (beta chain) emerged from a study of blood T cell repertoires in COVID-19. Study summary: Donors in the United States, Italy and Spain gave samples during acute or convalescent COVID-19. T cells, B-cell-depleted T cells, or PBMCs supplied cDNA or gDNA.

This CDR3 spans 12 amino acids. Germline CDR1 SGHTA, CDR2 FQGTGA. V was clipped by 5 bases and J by 10 bases, with 12 bases between them. Per the study methods: Estimated nucleated cell counts came from reference gene primer amplification. Some clones are missing from TCRdb's copy, which holds only in-frame ones; the method was immunoSEQ multiplex PCR. V and J calls and clone size are copied from that table; D and trimming were computed from the DNA. The sample records 110,000 to 150,000 clones, about 70% being singletons. The chain employs TRBV7-3 and TRBJ2-1; the D gene is possibly TRBD1 (5 bases). This receptor was taken from a man aged 80 or over with acute or convalescent COVID-19. Specimen: peripheral blood. DNA for the CDR3: TGTGCCAGCAGCCGACCCCGACAGGAGCAGTTCTTC. This gives the protein CASSRPRQEQFF. Supplemented by reference TRBV7-3 and TRBJ2-1, the full variable domain reads GAGVSQTPSNKVTEKGKYVELRCDPISGHTALYWYRQSLGQGPEFLIYFQGTGAADDSGLPNDRFFAVRPEGSVSTLKIQRTERGDSAVYLCASSRPRQEQFFGPGTRLTVL.